A single sample is the source of the 2 T cell receptor beta chains below, sequenced in a study of T cells after yellow fever vaccination. TCRdb re-derived calls from the 5' RACE reads in MiXCR, one entry per CDR3 protein. The data show around 550,000 distinct CDR3 sequences, with roughly a fifth seen just once and 14% held by the top ten. Source: PBMCs, taken 15 days after the yellow fever booster vaccination. The receptor set was obtained from a man aged 25-45 years who received the YFV17D yellow fever vaccine.

The chain joins TRBV5-1 to TRBJ2-7, with D maybe TRBD1 (5 bases). Germline lookup yields CDR1 SGHRS and CDR2 YFSETQ. The CDR3 spans 15 residues. V shed 4 bases and J shed 1 base, with 15 bases lying between them. CDR3 residues: CASSALGQDSYEQYF. The CDR3 DNA follows: TGCGCCAGCAGCGCTTTGGGGCAGGATTCCTACGAGCAGTACTTC. Looking up the rest from reference TRBV5-1 and TRBJ2-7 gives the full variable domain: KAGVTQTPRYLIKTRGQQVTLSCSPISGHRSVSWYQQTPGQGLQFLFEYFSETQRNKGNFPGRFSGRQFSNSRSEMNVSTLELGDSALYLCASSALGQDSYEQYFGPGTRLTVT.

This clonotype has more than one count but fewer than ten. This chain joins TRBV28 and TRBJ1-1; D perhaps matches TRBD1 (5 bases). This CDR3 region has 14 residues. Per germline, CDR1 MDHEN and CDR2 SYDVKM. With 7 bases removed from V and 7 bases from J, the gap between germline ends came to 19 bases. The CDR3 region is CASTTGEGIIEAFF. DNA for the CDR3: TGTGCCAGCACGACCGGGGAGGGGATAATTGAAGCTTTCTTT. Based on the CDR3 plus reference TRBV28 and TRBJ1-1, the full variable domain is DVKVTQSSRYLVKRTGEKVFLECVQDMDHENMFWYRQDPGLGLRLIYFSYDVKMKEKGDIPEGYSVSREKKERFSLILESASTNQTSMYLCASTTGEGIIEAFFGQGTRLTVV.